This T cell receptor beta chain is from a study of metastatic and nonmetastatic thyroid tumors. Overall study context: A comparison of repertoires was made across blood and tumor or nodule tissue from malignant and benign thyroid patients. General study points: Reportedly, malignant thyroid tumors had significantly higher TCR beta diversity than benign nodules, in blood and tumor.

Patients were all untreated before their thyroid surgery. Authors' methods: Construction of a distant-metastasis classifier for papillary thyroid cancer relied on CDR3 differences across clinicopathological groups. With MiXCR, TCRdb called clones anew from the PCR reads. V and J calls and clone size were set by TCRdb, not the authors. This table holds about 43,000 clones, roughly 3.2% found once. The CDR3 covers 12 residues. The germline V gene encodes CDR1 GTSNPN and CDR2 SVGIG (reference sequence). Trimming cost V 6 bases and J 6 bases; bases outside gene matches: 4. In the case of this clone: Its antigen is not known.

The specimen sequenced was blood. The rearrangement joins TRBV30 to TRBJ1-2; 10 bases match TRBD1. This TCR came from a female donor with papillary thyroid cancer or a benign thyroid nodule (not recorded which). Some clones in this sample may be carry-over from other donors' samples. The DNA for the CDR3 is TGTGCCTGTAAGACAGGGGGCGATGGCTACACCTTC. Its protein is CACKTGGDGYTF.